One and the same sample provided the 10 T cell receptor beta chains below, sequenced in a study of control samples from healthy donors and cancer patients. This table comes from immunoSEQ multiplex PCR, and its TCRdb copy is limited to in-frame clones, with some not included. The sample yields approximately 150,000 clones, around nine tenths seen once. The sequencing sample was made of blood. All receptors derive from a man younger than 30 in good health.

This chain links TRBV5-1 with TRBJ2-1; no firm D call. The V end lost 7 bases, the J end lost 1 base, and 3 bases lay between the germline ends. CDR3 length: 11 residues. From germline, CDR1 is SGHRS and CDR2 YFSETQ. For the CDR3, the DNA is TGCGCCAGCCGTTCCTACAATGAGCAGTTCTTC. Translation: CASRSYNEQFF.

V and J are TRBV27 and TRBJ1-5, with D possibly being TRBD1 (5 bases). The CDR3 is made up of 13 amino acids. Germline V lookup: CDR1 MNHEY, CDR2 SMNVEV (reference sequence). Trimming stripped 5 bases from V and 7 bases from J, with 12 bases between. The CDR3 protein is CASSLAGEQPQHF. The CDR3 coding sequence is TGTGCCAGCAGTCTCGCGGGGGAACAGCCCCAGCATTTT.

J is TRBJ1-1 and V is TRBV18; 8 bases are a match to TRBD1. This CDR3 spans 17 amino acids. Germline CDR1 reads KGHSH; CDR2 reads LQKENI. V shed 2 bases and J 2 bases; nucleotides not matched to a gene: 10. The CDR3 DNA reads TGTGCCAGCTCACCATTCCCGGACAGGGTGCCCAACACTGAAGCTTTCTTT. Amino acids: CASSPFPDRVPNTEAFF.

The J gene is TRBJ2-1, the V gene TRBV27, with D possibly being TRBD1 or TRBD2 (6 bases each). Trimming took off 5 bases at V and 5 bases at J, with 16 bases between the two ends. CDR1 and CDR2 from the germline V gene are MNHEY and SMNVEV (reference sequence). This CDR3 spans 15 amino acids. In nucleotides, the CDR3 is TGTGCCAGCAGTCAGGGGACTGGCCTGAACAATGAGCAGTTCTTC. Translation: CASSQGTGLNNEQFF.

V is TRBV5-1 and J is TRBJ1-2; D gene unclear. Trimming pared 3 bases from V and 8 bases from J, leaving 26 bases between. The CDR3 sequence is 17 residues long. Per germline, CDR1 SGHRS and CDR2 YFSETQ. The CDR3 loop is CASSSNPGRGFMGGYTF. The DNA of the CDR3 is TGCGCCAGCAGCTCAAACCCCGGACGGGGATTCATGGGAGGCTACACCTTC. The full variable domain, its missing parts supplied by reference TRBV5-1 and TRBJ1-2, is KAGVTQTPRYLIKTRGQQVTLSCSPISGHRSVSWYQQTPGQGLQFLFEYFSETQRNKGNFPGRFSGRQFSNSRSEMNVSTLELGDSALYLCASSSNPGRGFMGGYTFGSGTRLTVV.

The V call is TRBV4-1, the J call TRBJ2-1; 7 nucleotides align to TRBD2. The J segment lost 4 bases and the V segment lost 2 bases, leaving 8 bases of the junction unmatched. The CDR3 consists of 16 residues. Germline CDR1 and CDR2: MGHRA and YSYEKL. The CDR3 bases are TGCGCCAGCAGCCAAATCTGGGGCGGGGGATACAATGAGCAGTTCTTC. Its protein is CASSQIWGGGYNEQFF.

This clone has only one observation. The rearrangement uses TRBV28 and TRBJ1-5; D is unclear. This CDR3 comprises 15 residues. CDR1 and CDR2 from the germline V gene are MDHEN and SYDVKM. Trimming removed 3 bases from V and 2 bases from J, with 11 bases in between. The CDR3 region is CASSLRHGGNQPQHF. The CDR3 bases are TGTGCCAGCAGTTTGCGGCACGGGGGCAATCAGCCCCAGCATTTT.

This chain joins TRBV3-1 (or the pseudogene TRBV3-2) and TRBJ1-5; D might be TRBD1 (5 bases). With 4 bases removed from V and 0 bases from J, the gap between germline ends came to 22 bases. CDR1 is LGHDT, CDR2 YNNKEL, per germline (reference sequence). The CDR3 totals 19 residues. The CDR3 sequence is CASSRARGAGLYSNQPQHF. CDR3 in DNA: TGTGCCAGCAGCCGGGCGAGGGGCGCGGGGCTTTATAGCAATCAGCCCCAGCATTTT.

The V call is TRBV5-6, the J call TRBJ1-2, with a possible D match to TRBD1 (6 bases). This CDR3 spans 16 amino acids. The V gene's germline CDR1 is SGHDT and CDR2 YYEEEE. The V gene lost 6 bases and the J gene lost 3 bases, with 21 bases spanning the gap. The CDR3 sequence: CASTDPGGGADYGYTF. In DNA form, the CDR3 reads TGTGCCAGCACCGACCCGGGGGGGGGCGCGGACTATGGCTACACCTTC.

The chain employs TRBV19 and TRBJ2-5; D remains unclear. V was cut by 3 bases and J by 4 bases, with 15 bases left in between. CDR3 size: 15 residues. CDR1 and CDR2 (germline): LNHDA, SQIVND (reference sequence). The CDR3 DNA is TGTGCCAGTAGTATTTGGCATCGACCCTTAGAGACCCAGTACTTC. Translation gives CASSIWHRPLETQYF.